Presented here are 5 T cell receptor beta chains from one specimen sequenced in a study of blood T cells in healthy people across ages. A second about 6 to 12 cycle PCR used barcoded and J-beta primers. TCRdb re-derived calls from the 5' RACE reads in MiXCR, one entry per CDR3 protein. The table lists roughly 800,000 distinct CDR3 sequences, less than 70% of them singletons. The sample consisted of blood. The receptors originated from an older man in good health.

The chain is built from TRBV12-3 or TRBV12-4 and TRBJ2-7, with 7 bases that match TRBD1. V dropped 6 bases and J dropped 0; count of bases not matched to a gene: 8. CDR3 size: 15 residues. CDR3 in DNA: TGTGCCAGCAGAAGAGGACAGGACCCCTCCTACGAGCAGTACTTC. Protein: CASRRGQDPSYEQYF.

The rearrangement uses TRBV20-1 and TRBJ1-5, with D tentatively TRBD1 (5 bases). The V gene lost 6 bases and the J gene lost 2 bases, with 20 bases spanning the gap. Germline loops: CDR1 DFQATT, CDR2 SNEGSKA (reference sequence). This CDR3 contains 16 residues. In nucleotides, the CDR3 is TGCAGTGCCTCCCCGGGGGGGAATGAGGGCAATCAGCCCCAGCATTTT. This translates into CSASPGGNEGNQPQHF.

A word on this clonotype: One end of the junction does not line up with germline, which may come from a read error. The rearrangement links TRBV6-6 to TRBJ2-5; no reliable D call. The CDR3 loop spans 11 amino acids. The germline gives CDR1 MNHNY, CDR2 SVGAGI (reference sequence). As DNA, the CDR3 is TGTGCCATCAGTTACGAGGCAGTGCAGTACTTC. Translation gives CAISYEAVQYF.

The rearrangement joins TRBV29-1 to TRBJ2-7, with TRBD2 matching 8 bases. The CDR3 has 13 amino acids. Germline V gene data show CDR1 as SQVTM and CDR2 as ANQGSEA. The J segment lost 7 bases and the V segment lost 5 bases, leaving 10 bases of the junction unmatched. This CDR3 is CSVYGRASNEQYF. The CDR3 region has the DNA TGCAGCGTTTACGGGAGGGCCTCCAATGAGCAGTACTTC.

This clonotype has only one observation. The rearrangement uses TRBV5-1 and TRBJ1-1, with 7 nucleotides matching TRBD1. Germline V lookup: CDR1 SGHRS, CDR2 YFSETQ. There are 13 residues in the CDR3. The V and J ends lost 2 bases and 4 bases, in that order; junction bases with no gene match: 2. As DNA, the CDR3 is TGCGCCAGCAGCTTCGGACAGGCCACTGAAGCTTTCTTT. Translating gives CASSFGQATEAFF.